One sample yielded the 3 T cell receptor beta chains listed below, sequenced in a study of blood T cells in healthy people across ages. A second PCR of roughly 7 to 11 cycles used a sample-barcoded 5' primer and a J-beta primer mix. TCRdb passed the 5' RACE reads through MiXCR, listing each CDR3 protein once. Of roughly 1,300,000 distinct CDR3 sequences listed, roughly 64% are singletons. Sequenced material: blood. Receptor source: a man between 18 and 29 years old in good health.

The chain has TRBV6-1 and TRBJ2-3; either TRBD1 or TRBD2 may supply D (6 bases each). Germline V gene data show CDR1 as MNHNS and CDR2 as SASEGT. V lost 8 bases to trimming and J lost 6 bases, with 21 bases between them. CDR3 size: 15 residues. The CDR3 is CASFDRGQITDTQYF. CDR3 sequence (DNA): TGTGCCAGCTTCGATCGGGGGCAGATCACGGATACGCAGTATTTT.

In its sample, this clonotype was seen a few times. The chain uses TRBV15 and TRBJ2-7; weak D call: TRBD1 (7 bases). Trimming took off 2 bases at V and 3 bases at J, with 11 bases between the two ends. In germline, CDR1 is LNHNV, CDR2 YYDKDF (reference sequence). CDR3 size: 14 residues. The CDR3 loop reads CATSRNQGGYEQYF. CDR3 in DNA: TGTGCCACCAGCAGAAACCAGGGGGGCTACGAGCAGTACTTC.

V and J are TRBV25-1 and TRBJ2-7; D is tentatively TRBD1 or TRBD2 (6 bases each). The assigned J gene may be wrong: the sequence end matches TRBJ2-5 better. Germline V gene lookup returns CDR1 MGHDK and CDR2 SYGVNS. The CDR3 is 16 residues long. DNA of the CDR3: TGTGCCAGCAGTGAATCGGGTCCGGGGGCCGGCGAGACCCAGTACTTC. This encodes CASSESGPGAGETQYF.